This T cell receptor (beta chain) stems from a study of metastatic and nonmetastatic thyroid tumors. This clone was detected only a few times. Treatment of any kind had been given to no patient before thyroid surgery. Authors' processing steps: Clinicopathological groups differed in CDR3, with these differences serving to build a distant-metastasis classifier for papillary thyroid cancer. TCRdb re-processed the PCR reads through MiXCR. TCRdb, rather than the study authors, made the V and J calls. In the table there are approximately 82,000 clones, roughly an eighth of which are singletons. This CDR3 spans 16 amino acids. Trimming stripped 0 bases from V and 2 bases from J, with 14 bases between. CDR1 and CDR2 from the germline V gene are MDHEN and SYDVKM.

This receptor was obtained from a female donor with papillary thyroid cancer or a benign thyroid nodule (not recorded which). Some clones in this sample may be carry-over from other donors' samples. The chain combines TRBV28 with TRBJ2-7; D remains ambiguous. The sample was tumor tissue. CDR3 loop: CASSLCGPRRTYEQYF. Written as DNA, the CDR3 is TGTGCCAGCAGTTTATGTGGGCCCCGTAGGACCTACGAGCAGTACTTC.